The entry below describes one TCR beta chain. Its antigen is not identified. This sample was included in a study of cytomegalovirus exposure and HLA in healthy donors. Study outcomes and limitations: Analysis performed later showed TCR beta chains linked to HLA being more clonally expanded than equally common others. Beyond CMV serostatus, there was no information to go on about immune exposure. For cytomegalovirus status, the classifier reportedly gave diagnoses with high specificity and sensitivity.

Trimming removed 6 bases at V and 7 bases at J, with 16 bases between. CDR3 length: 14 amino acids. Germline loops: CDR1 LNHDA, CDR2 SQIVND (reference sequence). It was with 60 Vbeta and 13 Jbeta primers that the PCR ran. Clones were sequenced by immunoSEQ multiplex PCR, and TCRdb holds only the in-frame ones, with some missing. The sample includes 65,000 to 100,000 clones, 65% to 80% of them seen just once. Sequencing was carried out using PBMCs. The chain is built from TRBV19 and TRBJ2-1; weak D call: TRBD2 (6 bases). The TCR sequence derives from a man between 40 and 49 years old in good health and CMV-seronegative. The CDR3 protein is CASSVTRLLNEQFF. The CDR3, as DNA: TGTGCCAGTAGCGTGACTAGGTTATTGAATGAGCAGTTCTTC.